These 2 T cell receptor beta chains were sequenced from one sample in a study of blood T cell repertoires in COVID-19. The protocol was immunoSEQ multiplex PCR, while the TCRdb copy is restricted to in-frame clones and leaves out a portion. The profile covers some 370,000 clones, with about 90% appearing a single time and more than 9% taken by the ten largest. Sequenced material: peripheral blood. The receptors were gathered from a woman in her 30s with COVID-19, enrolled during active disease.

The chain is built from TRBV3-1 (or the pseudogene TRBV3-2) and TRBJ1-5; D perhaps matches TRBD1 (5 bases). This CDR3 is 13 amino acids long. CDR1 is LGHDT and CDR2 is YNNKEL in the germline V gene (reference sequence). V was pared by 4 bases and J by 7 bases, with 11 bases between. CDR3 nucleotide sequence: TGTGCCAGCAGCCCCCCCCGGGGGCAGCCCCAGCATTTT. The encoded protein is CASSPPRGQPQHF.

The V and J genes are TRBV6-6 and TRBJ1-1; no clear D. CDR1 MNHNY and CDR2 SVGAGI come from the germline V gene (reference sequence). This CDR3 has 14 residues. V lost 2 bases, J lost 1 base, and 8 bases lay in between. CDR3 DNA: TGTGCCAGCAGTTACGGCACCCGGAACACTGAAGCTTTCTTT. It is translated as CASSYGTRNTEAFF.